What follows is one TCR beta chain and its context. Its target is not known. Preparation of TRB cDNA libraries relied on 5' RACE carrying UMI labels. TCRdb reanalyzed the 5' RACE reads and collapses them to one entry per CDR3 protein, without DNA. This sample contains some 130,000 distinct CDR3 sequences. Triplicate sorts of 300,000 cells per CD8+ subset. Among CD8+ T cells, naive ones were CD45RO-CCR7+CD27+CD95-. These data come from a study of CXCR3-negative and CXCR3-positive naive CD8 T cells. The study, taken as a whole, reports: The study found more hydrophobic TRB CDR3s in CXCR3-positive naive cells than in CXCR3-negative naive cells. Similar levels of surface CD5 were seen between naive subsets; TCR strength was inferred from TRB CDR3 properties.

The CDR3 runs to 14 residues. Germline CDR1 is LNHDA and CDR2 is SQIVND (reference sequence). This TCR was sampled from a human donor in good health. Some clones in this sample may be carry-over from other donors' samples. The chain has TRBV19 and TRBJ1-2; without DNA, the TCRdb call of TRBD1 cannot be checked. The material sequenced was naive CXCR3- CD8+ T cells from blood. Described subset: CD45RO-CCR7+CD27+CD95- naive CD8+ T cells lacking CXCR3 (TNR3-). The CDR3 spells CASTPRVRDDGYTF. The full variable domain, completed using reference TRBV19 and TRBJ1-2, is DGGITQSPKYLFRKEGQNVTLSCEQNLNHDAMYWYRQDPGQGLRLIYYSQIVNDFQKGDIAEGYSVSREKKESFPLTVTSAQKNPTAFYLCASTPRVRDDGYTFGSGTRLTVV.